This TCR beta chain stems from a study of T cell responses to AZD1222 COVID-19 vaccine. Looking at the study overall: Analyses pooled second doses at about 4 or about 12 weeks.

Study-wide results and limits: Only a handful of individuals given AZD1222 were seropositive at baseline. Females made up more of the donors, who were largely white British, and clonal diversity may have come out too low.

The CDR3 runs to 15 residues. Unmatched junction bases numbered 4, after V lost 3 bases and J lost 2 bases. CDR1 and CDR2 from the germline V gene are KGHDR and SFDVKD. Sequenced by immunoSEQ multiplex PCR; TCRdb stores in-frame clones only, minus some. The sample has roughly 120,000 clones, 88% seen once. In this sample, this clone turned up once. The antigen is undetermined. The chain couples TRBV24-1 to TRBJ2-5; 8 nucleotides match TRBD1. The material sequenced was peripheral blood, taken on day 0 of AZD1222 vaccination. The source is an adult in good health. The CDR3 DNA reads TGTGCCACCAGTGATACGACAGGGGCTCAAGAGACCCAGTACTTC. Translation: CATSDTTGAQETQYF.